Below are 8 T cell receptor beta chains sequenced from a single sample in a study of blood T cell repertoires in COVID-19. The repertoire was sequenced with immunoSEQ multiplex PCR; TCRdb's copy has only in-frame clones and lacks some. Among 200,000 to 250,000 clones listed, about four fifths were seen once. Source material: PBMCs or T cells enriched from blood (not recorded which). The source is a man aged 55 to 70 who had recovered from COVID-19.

This clone was detected once. This chain uses TRBV5-1 with TRBJ1-4; D is perhaps TRBD1 (5 bases). Germline CDR1 and CDR2: SGHRS and YFSETQ. Trimming shortened V by 5 bases and J by 0 bases, and 11 bases separated the two germline ends. CDR3 length: 15 amino acids. The CDR3: CASSPDRPTNEKLFF. The CDR3 region has the DNA TGCGCCAGCAGTCCCGACAGACCAACTAATGAAAAACTGTTTTTT.

The chain has TRBV6-2 or TRBV6-3 and TRBJ2-1; TRBD2 is a possible D gene (6 bases). This CDR3 region has 14 residues. The germline V and J ends were trimmed by 4 bases and 8 bases, with 15 bases remaining between them. Germline V gene data show CDR1 as MNHEY and CDR2 as SVGEGT. The CDR3 DNA sequence: TGTGCCAGCAGTTTTCTGCGAGGGGAGGATGAGCAGTTCTTC. Amino acid sequence: CASSFLRGEDEQFF.

This chain links TRBV6-5 with TRBJ1-2; TRBD1 aligns across 9 bases. J lost 3 bases, V lost 2 bases, and 7 bases had no gene match. The CDR3 sequence is 16 residues long. From germline, CDR1 is MNHEY and CDR2 SVGAGI. DNA for the CDR3: TGTGCCAGCAGTTACGGCCGACAGGGGGGGGACTATGGCTACACCTTC. Its protein is CASSYGRQGGDYGYTF.

This clone was picked up a small number of times. The chain carries TRBV30 and TRBJ2-7; the match to TRBD1 covers 12 bases. CDR3 length: 14 residues. With 2 bases clipped from V and 5 bases from J, the junction kept 4 bases outside the gene matches. Germline V CDR1 and CDR2: GTSNPN, SVGIG (reference sequence). The CDR3 reads CAWSPGQGAHEQYF. CDR3 sequence (DNA): TGTGCCTGGAGTCCGGGACAGGGGGCCCACGAGCAGTACTTC.

The count of this clone is one. V gene TRBV18 combines with J gene TRBJ2-7; possibly TRBD1 for D (6 bases). This CDR3 comprises 12 residues. V gave up 5 bases and J gave up 5 bases, with 10 bases separating them. Germline CDR1 reads KGHSH; CDR2 reads LQKENI. Here the CDR3 DNA reads TGTGCCAGCTCAACAGGGATCCACGAGCAGTACTTC. It specifies CASSTGIHEQYF.

The sample holds one count of this clone. The rearrangement uses TRBV18 and TRBJ2-3; D not certain. With 3 bases removed from V and 4 bases from J, the gap between germline ends came to 5 bases. Germline values: CDR1 KGHSH, CDR2 LQKENI. The CDR3 contains 12 residues. The CDR3 sequence: CASSPDSDTQYF. CDR3 DNA: TGTGCCAGCTCACCCGACTCAGATACGCAGTATTTT.

The chain uses TRBV20-1 and TRBJ2-3, with 7 bases fitting TRBD1. The V gene end was trimmed by 3 bases and the J gene end by 0 bases; junction bases not matched to a gene: 9. The CDR3 has 16 residues. Germline V gene data show CDR1 as DFQATT and CDR2 as SNEGSKA (reference sequence). The CDR3 DNA is TGCAGTGCTAGTGCACCCGGGACAGCTAGCACAGATACGCAGTATTTT. It is translated as CSASAPGTASTDTQYF.

The chain has TRBV3-1 (or the pseudogene TRBV3-2) and TRBJ2-3; D unresolved. Germline CDR1 is LGHDT and CDR2 is YNNKEL (reference sequence). V was cut by 1 base and J by 3 bases, with 2 bases left in between. The CDR3 is 12 amino acids. Written as DNA, the CDR3 is TGTGCCAGCAGCCAAGCGACAGATACGCAGTATTTT. This sequence encodes CASSQATDTQYF.